This entry concerns a single T cell receptor (beta chain). This sample was included in a study of blood T cell repertoires in COVID-19. Study information: The United States, Italy and Spain supplied acute and convalescent COVID-19 samples. The analysed material was cDNA or gDNA that came from T cells, B-cell-depleted T cells, or PBMCs.

Under the authors' procedure: How many nucleated cells were present was estimated from reference gene primer amplification. Measured with immunoSEQ multiplex PCR; TCRdb has only the in-frame clones, and not every one. D and trimming come from the DNA, and the V and J calls and clone size come from that table. The table has under 130,000 clones, 85% to 90% seen once. The CDR3 totals 12 residues. From germline, CDR1 is SNHLY and CDR2 FYNNEI. This chain connects TRBV2 to TRBJ2-2, with a weak D call TRBD1 (5 bases). This clonotype was sampled from a woman over 75 with acute or convalescent COVID-19. The sample comprised peripheral blood. The CDR3 reads CLNGRAGGELFF. CDR3 DNA sequence: TGTCTTAACGGCAGGGCAGGCGGGGAGCTGTTTTTT.